Listed here is a single T cell receptor beta chain. This sample is part of a study of blood T cell repertoires in COVID-19. Study details: Researchers got acute and convalescent COVID-19 samples from the United States, Italy and Spain. Nucleic acid was either cDNA or gDNA, and it came from T cells, B-cell-depleted T cells, or PBMCs.

Original analysis: Amplification of reference gene primers provided the estimated nucleated cell counts. Clones were read by immunoSEQ multiplex PCR, and TCRdb kept only the in-frame ones, dropping some. V and J calls and clone size are as listed in that table; D and trimming were resolved from the DNA. Seen here are a few hundred thousand clones, around 87% observed once, and the top ten hold over 6%. Trimming removed 9 bases at V and 2 bases at J, with 13 bases between. Germline V lookup: CDR1 SNHLY, CDR2 FYNNEI. This CDR3 region has 13 residues. Sequencing used peripheral blood. This chain links TRBV2 with TRBJ2-5, with D unresolved. The origin of this receptor is a woman aged 70-85 years with active or convalescent COVID-19. The CDR3 sequence: CASALGRQETQYF. In DNA form, the CDR3 reads TGTGCCAGTGCTCTGGGCAGACAAGAGACCCAGTACTTC.